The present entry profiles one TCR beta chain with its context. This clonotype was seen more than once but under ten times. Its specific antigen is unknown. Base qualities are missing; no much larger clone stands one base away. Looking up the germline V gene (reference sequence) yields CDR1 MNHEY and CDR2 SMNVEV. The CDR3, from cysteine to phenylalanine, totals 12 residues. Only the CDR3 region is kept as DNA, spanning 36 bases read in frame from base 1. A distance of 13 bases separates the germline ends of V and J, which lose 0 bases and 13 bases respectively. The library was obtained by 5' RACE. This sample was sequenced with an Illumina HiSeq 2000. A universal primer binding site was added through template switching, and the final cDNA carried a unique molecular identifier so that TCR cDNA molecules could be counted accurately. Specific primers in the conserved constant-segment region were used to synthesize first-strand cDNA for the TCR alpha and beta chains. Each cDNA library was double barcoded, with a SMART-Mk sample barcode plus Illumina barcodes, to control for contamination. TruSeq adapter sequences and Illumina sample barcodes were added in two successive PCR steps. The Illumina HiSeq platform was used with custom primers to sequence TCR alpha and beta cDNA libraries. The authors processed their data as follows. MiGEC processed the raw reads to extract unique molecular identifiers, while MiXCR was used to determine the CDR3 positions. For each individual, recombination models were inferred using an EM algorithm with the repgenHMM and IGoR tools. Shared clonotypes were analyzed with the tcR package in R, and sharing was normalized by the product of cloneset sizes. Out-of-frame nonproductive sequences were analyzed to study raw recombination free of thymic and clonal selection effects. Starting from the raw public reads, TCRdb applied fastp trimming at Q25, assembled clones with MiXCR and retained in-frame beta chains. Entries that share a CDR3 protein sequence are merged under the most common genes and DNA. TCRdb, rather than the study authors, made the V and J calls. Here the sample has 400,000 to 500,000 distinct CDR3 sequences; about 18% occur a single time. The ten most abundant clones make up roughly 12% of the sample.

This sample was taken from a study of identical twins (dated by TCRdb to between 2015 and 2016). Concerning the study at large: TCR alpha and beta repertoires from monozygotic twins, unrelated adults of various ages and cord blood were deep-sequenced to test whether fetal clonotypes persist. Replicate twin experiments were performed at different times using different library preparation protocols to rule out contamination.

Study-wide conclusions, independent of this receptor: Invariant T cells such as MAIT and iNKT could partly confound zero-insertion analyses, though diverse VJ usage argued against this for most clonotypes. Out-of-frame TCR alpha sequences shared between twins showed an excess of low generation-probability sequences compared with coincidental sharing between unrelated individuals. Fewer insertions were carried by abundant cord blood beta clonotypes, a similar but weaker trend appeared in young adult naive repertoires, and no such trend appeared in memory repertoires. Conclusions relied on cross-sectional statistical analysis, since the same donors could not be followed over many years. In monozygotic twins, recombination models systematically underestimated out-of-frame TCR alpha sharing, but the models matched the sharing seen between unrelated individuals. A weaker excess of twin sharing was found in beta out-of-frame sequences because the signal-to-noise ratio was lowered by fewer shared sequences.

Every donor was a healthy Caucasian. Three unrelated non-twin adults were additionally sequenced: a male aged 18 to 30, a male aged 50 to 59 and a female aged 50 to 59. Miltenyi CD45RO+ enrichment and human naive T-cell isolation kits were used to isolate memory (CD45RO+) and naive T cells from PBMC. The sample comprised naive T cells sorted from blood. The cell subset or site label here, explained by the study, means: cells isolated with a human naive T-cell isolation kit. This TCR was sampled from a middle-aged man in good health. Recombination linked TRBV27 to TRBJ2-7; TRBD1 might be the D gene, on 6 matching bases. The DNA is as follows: TGTGCCAGCAGTTTATCCCGACAGGAGTATTACTTC. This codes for CASSLSRQEYYF.